The clone carrying this T cell receptor (beta chain) was detected only a few times. Antigen specificity is unknown. This entry is derived from a study of T cells in Graves' hyperthyroidism and ophthalmopathy. Study-wide context: Blood from the periphery was taken at initial diagnosis, before any treatment. Whole-study results and caveats: Among thyroid clonotypes expanded above 0.001, most also appeared in blood.

Germline V gene lookup returns CDR1 LGHDT and CDR2 YNNKEL (reference sequence). V dropped 1 base and J dropped 2 bases, with 10 bases sitting between them. There are 15 residues in the CDR3. Researchers took RNA transcripts and amplified the TCR beta CDR3 regions from them. HTBI primers were used for first-round RT-PCR of the TCR CDR3. TCRdb recomputed calls from the multiplex PCR reads with MiXCR, one row per CDR3 protein. The top ten clones hold under 25% of a sample with around 380,000 distinct CDR3 sequences, about 13% of them seen once. The specimen was blood. The receptor was derived from a man aged 30-40 years with Graves' hyperthyroidism that later progressed to Graves' ophthalmopathy. The chain employs TRBV3-1 and TRBJ2-3; the D gene is possibly TRBD2 (6 bases). The CDR3 spells CASSQVRGYTDTQYF. DNA of the CDR3: TGTGCCAGCAGCCAAGTGCGGGGTTACACAGATACGCAGTATTTT.